This TCR beta chain was observed in a study of blood T cell repertoires in COVID-19. The wider study: Researchers got acute and convalescent COVID-19 samples from the United States, Italy and Spain. From T cells, B-cell-depleted T cells, or PBMCs came the material, which was cDNA or gDNA.

Source study methods: Reference gene primers were amplified, and this amplification served to estimate nucleated cell counts. The protocol was immunoSEQ multiplex PCR, while the TCRdb copy is restricted to in-frame clones and leaves out a portion. V, J and clone size derive from that table, while D and trimming were established from the DNA sequence. Among hundreds of thousands of clones listed, approximately 88% were seen once. Sequencing was performed on peripheral blood. The sequence derives from a woman aged 30 to 39 who had recovered from COVID-19.

The chain's CDR3 is CASSLVGGYNEQFF. CDR3 bases: TGTGCCAGCAGCTTAGTAGGCGGATACAATGAGCAGTTCTTC. This chain uses TRBV11-3 with TRBJ2-1; D is uncertain. This CDR3 has 14 residues. Germline V gene lookup returns CDR1 SGHNT and CDR2 YENEEA. V lost 1 base to trimming and J lost 4 bases, with 8 bases between them.